The 11 T cell receptor beta chains below were found in one sample sequenced in a study of blood T cell repertoires in COVID-19. Only in-frame clones appear in the TCRdb table, and some are missing; sequencing was by immunoSEQ multiplex PCR. Here the sample spans approximately 100,000 clones, 71% being singletons. The specimen was peripheral blood. These receptors all come from a human donor with acute or convalescent COVID-19. The donor label of this sample is uncertain.

V usage is TRBV14 and J usage is TRBJ1-1, with a possible D match to TRBD1 (6 bases). The CDR3 extends over 13 amino acids. Per the germline V gene, CDR1 is SGHDN and CDR2 is FVKESK. Trimming took off 1 base at V and 7 bases at J, with 10 bases between the two ends. The CDR3 region has the DNA TGTGCCAGCAGCCAAGGTCAGGGGTTTGAAGCTTTCTTT. Translated: CASSQGQGFEAFF. The full variable domain, rest sourced from reference TRBV14 and TRBJ1-1, is EAGVTQFPSHSVIEKGQTVTLRCDPISGHDNLYWYRRVMGKEIKFLLHFVKESKQDESGMPNNRFLAERTGGTYSTLKVQPAELEDSGVYFCASSQGQGFEAFFGQGTRLTVV.

The chain links TRBV6-6 to TRBJ2-1; D gene unclear. V lost 6 bases, J lost 1 base, and 7 bases lay in between. There are 13 residues in the CDR3. CDR1 is MNHNY, CDR2 SVGAGI, per germline (reference sequence). The CDR3 region has the DNA TGTGCCAGCAGCCTAGTTTCCTACAATGAGCAGTTCTTC. Translated: CASSLVSYNEQFF.

This clone was seen a few times. The CDR3 coding sequence is TGTGCCCGCTATGAAGGGACAGCGACCAACTATGGCTACACCTTC. Translating gives CARYEGTATNYGYTF. V gene TRBV30 combines with J gene TRBJ1-2; 7 positions agree with TRBD1. The V segment lost 8 bases and the J segment 2 bases; nucleotides outside the gene matches: 14. CDR1 is GTSNPN, CDR2 SVGIG, per germline (reference sequence). This CDR3 region has 15 residues.

This rearrangement joins TRBV12-3 or TRBV12-4 to TRBJ1-2; no definite D call. Deletions cut 4 bases from V and 5 bases from J, with 8 bases between. The CDR3 extends over 12 amino acids. The CDR3 reads CASSSTEYGYTF. Here the CDR3 DNA reads TGTGCCAGCAGTTCCACAGAGTATGGCTACACCTTC.

The chain links TRBV28 to TRBJ1-4; D gene unclear. The length of the CDR3 is 13 residues. Trimming cost V 5 bases and J 4 bases, with 8 bases left between them. The V gene's germline CDR1 is MDHEN and CDR2 SYDVKM. The CDR3 region is CASSGRGNEKLFF. The CDR3, as DNA: TGTGCCAGCAGTGGCCGGGGTAATGAAAAACTGTTTTTT.

This chain links TRBV28 with TRBJ1-6, with 12 bases lining up with TRBD1. The length of the CDR3 is 18 residues. Losses at the gene ends were 2 bases for V and 10 bases for J; bases not matched to a gene: 12. Germline V gives CDR1 MDHEN, CDR2 SYDVKM. The CDR3 sequence: CASSLPPGTGGARSPLHF. DNA of the CDR3: TGTGCCAGCAGTTTACCCCCCGGGACAGGGGGCGCAAGGTCACCCCTCCACTTT.

This rearrangement joins TRBV3-1 (or the pseudogene TRBV3-2) to TRBJ2-5; the D gene is possibly TRBD1 (5 bases). This CDR3 contains 15 residues. Per the germline V gene, CDR1 is LGHDT and CDR2 is YNNKEL (reference sequence). V was trimmed by 0 bases and J by 5 bases, leaving 13 bases between them. The CDR3 region has the DNA TGTGCCAGCAGCCAAGATCCGACAGCAGGGGAGACCCAGTACTTC. It codes for CASSQDPTAGETQYF.

This chain uses TRBV24-1 with TRBJ2-1; 7 positions agree with TRBD2. Germline loops: CDR1 KGHDR, CDR2 SFDVKD. Germline trimming cut 6 bases from V and 7 bases from J; bases unmatched to any gene: 5. The CDR3 extends over 13 amino acids. For the CDR3, the DNA is TGTGCCACCAGTCGTCCGGGAGGAAATGAGCAGTTCTTC. Encoded protein: CATSRPGGNEQFF.

This clone was picked up a small number of times. The J gene is TRBJ1-2, the V gene TRBV20-1, with 7 bases lining up with TRBD1. The CDR3 extends over 11 amino acids. The V gene's germline CDR1 is DFQATT and CDR2 SNEGSKA (reference sequence). CDR3 DNA sequence: TGCAGCACAGGGGAGAACTATGGCTACACCTTC. Its translation: CSTGENYGYTF.

The chain combines TRBV2 with TRBJ1-4, with no clear D. CDR1 is SNHLY, CDR2 FYNNEI, per germline. This CDR3 contains 16 residues. Trimming took off 6 bases at V and 7 bases at J, with 21 bases between the two ends. The CDR3 sequence is CASSPGGGLFGEKLFF. In DNA, the CDR3 is TGTGCCAGCAGCCCCGGCGGAGGACTCTTCGGTGAAAAACTGTTTTTT.

Only a few counts were recorded for this clone. This sequence joins TRBV11-2 and TRBJ1-4, with D possibly TRBD1 on 6 matching bases. This CDR3 region has 14 residues. Germline CDR1 reads SGHAT; CDR2 reads FQNNGV. Trimming stripped 5 bases from V and 2 bases from J, with 9 bases between. The CDR3 nucleotides read TGTGCCAGCAGCCAGGGGTTTACTAATGAAAAACTGTTTTTT. This codes for CASSQGFTNEKLFF.